This TCR beta chain was documented in a study of HIV-infected patients and healthy controls. MiXCR, run by TCRdb on the 5' RACE reads, gives a single entry per CDR3 protein. The table records 60,000 to 70,000 distinct CDR3 sequences, roughly a fifth of them present only once. J lost 6 bases, V lost 2 bases, and 11 bases had no gene match. Germline CDR1 SGHDN, CDR2 FVKESK. This CDR3 has 17 amino acids. This TCR was sampled from a human donor in good health. The gene calls are TRBV14 and TRBJ2-3; 10 nucleotides match TRBD2. Sequencing was performed on CD4+ T cells from blood. The CDR3 nucleotides read TGTGCCAGCAGCCAAAACCTAGCGGGAGTCGGAGCGGATACGCAGTATTTT. This codes for CASSQNLAGVGADTQYF.